These 16 T cell receptor beta chains share one sample of origin, sequenced in a study of human T cells and chemical hapten exposure. Described time point: healthy volunteer bleed at 2 weeks. The study extracted total RNA from unfractionated whole blood. TCRdb passed the RACE reads through MiXCR, listing each CDR3 protein once. The sample contains around 130,000 distinct CDR3 sequences, approximately 9.5% of which appear only once. Sequencing used whole blood. All receptors derive from a male donor in good health. Some clones in this sample may be carry-over from other donors' samples.

The chain couples TRBV5-4 to TRBJ2-2; tentative D call: TRBD1 (5 bases). Deletions cut 1 base from V and 2 bases from J, with 12 bases between. This CDR3 region has 16 residues. Germline loops: CDR1 SGHNT, CDR2 YYREEE (reference sequence). The CDR3 sequence is CASSLYSGINTGELFF. The CDR3 nucleotides are TGTGCCAGCAGCTTGTACTCAGGGATAAACACCGGGGAGCTGTTTTTT.

This clonotype occurred many times. The rearrangement links TRBV2 to TRBJ2-1; the match to TRBD1 covers 8 bases. V was pared by 6 bases and J by 5 bases, with 3 bases of the junction left unmatched. The CDR3 is 13 amino acids. Germline CDR1 SNHLY, CDR2 FYNNEI. CDR3 coding DNA: TGTGCCAGCAGACTGGACAGGGACAATGAGCAGTTCTTC. Translation: CASRLDRDNEQFF.

The rearrangement uses TRBV20-1 and TRBJ2-5; 9 nucleotides agree with TRBD1. The germline V gene has CDR1 DFQATT and CDR2 SNEGSKA (reference sequence). With V trimmed by 4 bases and J by 3 bases, 6 bases remained unmatched. The CDR3 loop spans 14 amino acids. CDR3 sequence reads: CSAKRTGVKETQYF. DNA for the CDR3: TGCAGTGCTAAACGGACAGGGGTTAAAGAGACCCAGTACTTC.

This clonotype has a count of ten or more. This chain joins TRBV3-1 and TRBJ2-5, with D possibly TRBD2 on 6 matching bases. The germline CDR1 and CDR2 sequences are LGHDT and YNNKEL (reference sequence). This CDR3 comprises 14 residues. V was cut by 1 base and J by 4 bases, with 10 bases left in between. The CDR3 DNA is TGTGCCAGCAGCCAAGCAGGCGGGATAGAGACCCAGTACTTC. Its protein is CASSQAGGIETQYF.

This sequence joins TRBV10-3 and TRBJ2-3, with a possible D match to TRBD2 (6 bases). The CDR3 runs 14 residues. The V gene's germline CDR1 is ENHRY and CDR2 SYGVKD. The V end was cut by 7 bases, the J end by 1 base, with 12 bases between. Here the CDR3 reads CAITGRDGTDTQYF. The CDR3, as DNA: TGTGCCATCACTGGGCGGGATGGCACAGATACGCAGTATTTT.

The V and J genes are TRBV6-5 and TRBJ2-7; TRBD1 aligns across 7 bases. V shed 6 bases, J shed 2 bases, and the junction held 13 bases outside the gene matches. Germline values: CDR1 MNHEY, CDR2 SVGAGI. This CDR3 has 16 amino acids. The CDR3 protein is CASRSVGRDRTYEQYF. In DNA, the CDR3 is TGTGCCAGCAGATCTGTCGGACGGGACAGAACCTACGAGCAGTACTTC.

This clonotype came up many times. This chain's CDR3 is CASSSQGDETQYF. The CDR3 DNA follows: TGTGCCAGCTCATCCCAGGGGGACGAGACCCAGTACTTC. The chain recombines TRBV18 with TRBJ2-5, with 7 bases matching TRBD1. This CDR3 has 13 residues. Trimming cost V 5 bases and J 5 bases; bases outside gene matches: 5. Germline V gene lookup returns CDR1 KGHSH and CDR2 LQKENI.

The V and J genes are TRBV20-1 and TRBJ1-1, with D maybe TRBD1 (6 bases). Trimming took off 1 base at V and 1 base at J, with 10 bases between the two ends. The CDR3 is 14 amino acids. Germline CDR1 reads DFQATT; CDR2 reads SNEGSKA (reference sequence). DNA of the CDR3: TGCAGTGCTAGAGGACCCAGGGGGAACACTGAAGCTTTCTTT. Translated, it gives CSARGPRGNTEAFF.

The table lists this clonotype with a few counts. The V and J genes are TRBV20-1 and TRBJ2-1; 9 nucleotides align to TRBD2. V was clipped by 2 bases and J by 7 bases; unmatched bases: 6. Germline assignment: CDR1 DFQATT and CDR2 SNEGSKA (reference sequence). This CDR3 is 14 amino acids long. CDR3 loop: CSARLAGRRNEQFF. The CDR3 bases are TGCAGTGCTAGACTAGCGGGACGTCGGAATGAGCAGTTCTTC.

The CDR3 sequence is CASSRPGVLGTEAFF. Written as DNA, the CDR3 is TGTGCCAGCAGTCGTCCCGGGGTCTTGGGCACTGAAGCTTTCTTT. The chain recombines TRBV6-5 with TRBJ1-1; D is unresolved. CDR1 and CDR2 (germline): MNHEY, SVGAGI. V shed 5 bases and J shed 4 bases, with 17 bases lying between them. CDR3 length equals 15 residues.

This clonotype was found many times. This chain uses TRBV5-4 with TRBJ2-1; D uncertain. Trimming removed 4 bases from V and 0 bases from J, with 14 bases in between. The CDR3 consists of 16 residues. The germline CDR1 and CDR2 sequences are SGHNT and YYREEE (reference sequence). DNA for the CDR3: TGTGCCAGCAGCCTAGGGCTCAGGAGCTCCTACAATGAGCAGTTCTTC. Encoded protein: CASSLGLRSSYNEQFF.

For the CDR3, the DNA is TGTGCCAGCAGTTACGTGGGGGCTGTTCAGCCCCAGCATTTT. This codes for CASSYVGAVQPQHF. This chain links TRBV6-2 or TRBV6-3 with TRBJ1-5, with D possibly TRBD1 on 6 matching bases. The CDR3 extends over 14 amino acids. The V gene lost 2 bases and the J gene lost 6 bases, with 11 bases spanning the gap. Germline assignment: CDR1 MNHEY and CDR2 SVGEGT.

This clonotype was found a few times. The chain links TRBV29-1 to TRBJ2-7; 7 bases are shared with TRBD1. The CDR3 is 12 residues long. Germline assignment: CDR1 SQVTM and CDR2 ANQGSEA. V was clipped by 7 bases and J by 5 bases; unmatched bases: 8. This chain's CDR3 is CSANDREHEQYF. The CDR3 bases are TGCAGCGCAAACGACAGGGAGCACGAGCAGTACTTC.

V gene TRBV5-1 combines with J gene TRBJ2-7, with TRBD2 identical over 9 bases. The CDR3 extends over 16 amino acids. Germline trimming cut 2 bases from V and 0 bases from J; bases unmatched to any gene: 6. The V gene's germline CDR1 is SGHRS and CDR2 YFSETQ. DNA for the CDR3: TGCGCCAGCAGCTTTGCGTCTAGCGGGGTCTCCTACGAGCAGTACTTC. Encoded protein: CASSFASSGVSYEQYF.

This chain links TRBV21-1 with TRBJ2-4; the table's TRBD1 call for D was not verified on the DNA. TRBV21-1 is an annotated pseudogene. CDR3 size: 16 residues. The CDR3 reads CASSKLQGADKNIQYF. CDR3 DNA sequence: TGTGCCAGCAGCAAGCTACAGGGGGCGGACAAAAACATTCAGTACTTC.

This clonotype was observed a handful of times. The rearrangement uses TRBV20-1 and TRBJ2-3, with 12 bases identical to TRBD2. Germline assignment: CDR1 DFQATT and CDR2 SNEGSKA (reference sequence). J was trimmed by 4 bases and V by 3 bases; bases with no gene match: 14. This CDR3 spans 18 amino acids. The CDR3 spells CSARSLAGGPFRADTQYF. CDR3 DNA sequence: TGCAGTGCTAGGAGTCTAGCGGGGGGGCCGTTTCGCGCAGATACGCAGTATTTT.